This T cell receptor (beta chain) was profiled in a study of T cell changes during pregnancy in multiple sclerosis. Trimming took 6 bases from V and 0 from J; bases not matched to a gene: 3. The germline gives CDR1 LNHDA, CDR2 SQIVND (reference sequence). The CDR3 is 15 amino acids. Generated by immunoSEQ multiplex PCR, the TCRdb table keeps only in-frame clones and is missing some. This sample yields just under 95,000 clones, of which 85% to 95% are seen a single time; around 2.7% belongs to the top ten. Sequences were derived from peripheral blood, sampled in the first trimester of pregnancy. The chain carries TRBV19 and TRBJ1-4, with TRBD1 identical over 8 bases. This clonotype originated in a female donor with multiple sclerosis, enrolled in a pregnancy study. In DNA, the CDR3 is TGTGCCAGTAGCCCGGGACAGGCAACTAATGAAAAACTGTTTTTT. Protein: CASSPGQATNEKLFF. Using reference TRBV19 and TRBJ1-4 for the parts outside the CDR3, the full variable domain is DGGITQSPKYLFRKEGQNVTLSCEQNLNHDAMYWYRQDPGQGLRLIYYSQIVNDFQKGDIAEGYSVSREKKESFPLTVTSAQKNPTAFYLCASSPGQATNEKLFFGSGTQLSVL.